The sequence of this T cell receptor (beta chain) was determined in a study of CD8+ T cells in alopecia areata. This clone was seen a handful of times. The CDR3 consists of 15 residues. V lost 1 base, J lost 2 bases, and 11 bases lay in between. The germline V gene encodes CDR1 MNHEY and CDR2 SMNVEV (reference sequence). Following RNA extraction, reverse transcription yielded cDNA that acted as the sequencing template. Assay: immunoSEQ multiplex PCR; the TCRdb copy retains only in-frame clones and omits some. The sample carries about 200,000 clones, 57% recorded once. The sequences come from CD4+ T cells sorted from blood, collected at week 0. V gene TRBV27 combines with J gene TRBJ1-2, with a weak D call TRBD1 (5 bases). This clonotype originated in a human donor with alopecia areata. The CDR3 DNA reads TGTGCCAGCAGTTTATTGTCAGCAGGGAACTATGGCTACACCTTC. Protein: CASSLLSAGNYGYTF.